The rows below give T cell receptor beta chains drawn from one sample of a study of blood T cell repertoires in COVID-19. Assay used: immunoSEQ multiplex PCR; TCRdb lists only in-frame clones, some missing. The sample has approximately 300,000 clones; 80% to 90% are singletons. Sequencing was done on a sample of peripheral blood. Every receptor here comes from a man between 18 and 29 years old who had recovered from COVID-19. Each CDR3 is given with its conserved first and last residue.

J gene: TRBJ2-1
V gene: TRBV9
CDR3 protein: CASSPRTSGRVNEQFF

J gene: TRBJ2-7
V gene: TRBV5-1
CDR3 protein: CASSLDLAGGEQYF

J gene: TRBJ2-3
V gene: TRBV7-9
CDR3 protein: CASSLGGTGGSTDTQYF

J gene: TRBJ2-7
V gene: TRBV7-9
CDR3 protein: CASSSGLSEQYF

J gene: TRBJ1-2
V gene: TRBV6-6
CDR3 protein: CASSFGTNSNYGYTF

J gene: TRBJ2-5
V gene: TRBV5-4
CDR3 protein: CASSSDRGETQYF

J gene: TRBJ1-1
V gene: TRBV19
CDR3 protein: CASSSEGHMNTEAFF

J gene: TRBJ2-3
V gene: TRBV10-3
CDR3 protein: CAISESSRSSTDTQYF

J gene: TRBJ2-3
V gene: TRBV7-2
CDR3 protein: CASSLGHLTDTQYF

J gene: TRBJ2-1
V gene: TRBV27
CDR3 protein: CASSSPSGKRSYNEQFF

J gene: TRBJ2-7
V gene: TRBV3-1/TRBV3-2
CDR3 protein: CASSPPGGFYEQYF

J gene: TRBJ1-5
V gene: TRBV6-5
CDR3 protein: CASKQGEANQPQHF

J gene: TRBJ1-1
V gene: TRBV6-5
CDR3 protein: CASSLHSYTEAFF

J gene: TRBJ1-1
V gene: TRBV10-1
CDR3 protein: CASSDTGYTEAFF

J gene: TRBJ2-7
V gene: TRBV5-1
CDR3 protein: CASSTNPRMAYEQYF

J gene: TRBJ1-1
V gene: TRBV6-5
CDR3 protein: CASSYRGGNTEAFF

J gene: TRBJ2-7
V gene: TRBV10-3
CDR3 protein: CAINSGTGEYEQYF

J gene: TRBJ1-1
V gene: TRBV6-5
CDR3 protein: CATRATTDTEAFF

J gene: TRBJ2-7
V gene: TRBV6-2/TRBV6-3
CDR3 protein: CASSYGRGPYEQYF

J gene: TRBJ2-7
V gene: TRBV9
CDR3 protein: CASSVEAGRTYEQYF